The T cell receptor beta chain under discussion was sequenced for a study of shared clonotypes between healthy human individuals. CDR3 length: 18 amino acids. Trimming took 2 bases from V and 2 from J; bases not matched to a gene: 11. CDR1 is SGHVS and CDR2 is FQNEAQ in the germline V gene. Only in-frame clones appear in the TCRdb table, and some are missing; sequencing was by immunoSEQ multiplex PCR. The table lists 500,000 or so clones, roughly 95% of them singletons, with around 0.067% in the top ten. The sample comprised naive CD4+ T cells sorted from blood. The subset: CD45RA+ positively selected. V usage is TRBV7-8 and J usage is TRBJ1-3; 8 bases agree with TRBD1. The TCR originated in a woman in her thirties in good health. The CDR3 DNA is TGTGCCAGCAGCTTAAACCGGGACAGGTATTCGCCTGGAAACACCATATATTTT. It yields the protein CASSLNRDRYSPGNTIYF.